Each of the 27 T cell receptor beta chains below was sequenced from the same sample in a study of blood T cell repertoires in COVID-19. The protocol was immunoSEQ multiplex PCR, while the TCRdb copy is restricted to in-frame clones and leaves out a portion. The sample holds just under 20,000 clones; more than 80% are singletons and the top ten take 4.1%. Source material: peripheral blood. The receptors here all came from a woman in her forties or fifties with active COVID-19.

This chain joins TRBV19 and TRBJ1-6; D is possibly TRBD1 (5 bases). CDR3 size: 15 residues. Germline CDR1 and CDR2: LNHDA and SQIVND (reference sequence). V lost 9 bases, J lost 5 bases, and 17 bases lay in between. CDR3 coding DNA: TGTGCCAGCTCTTTGGGCGGGGGACATAATTCACCCCTCCACTTT. Residues: CASSLGGGHNSPLHF.

CDR3 residues: CAAGLAGGAGANVLTF. Here the CDR3 DNA reads TGTGCAGCCGGGCTAGCGGGAGGAGCTGGGGCCAACGTCCTGACTTTC. The chain joins TRBV27 to TRBJ2-6, with TRBD2 identical over 11 bases. The V gene's germline CDR1 is MNHEY and CDR2 SMNVEV (reference sequence). The CDR3 is 16 amino acids.

V usage is TRBV6-5 and J usage is TRBJ1-2; TRBD1 matches 7 bases. This CDR3 has 12 residues. The V gene end was trimmed by 5 bases and the J gene end by 7 bases; junction bases not matched to a gene: 4. From germline, CDR1 is MNHEY and CDR2 SVGAGI. The CDR3, as DNA: TGTGCCAGCAGTCGAGCAGGGGGTGGCTACACCTTC. It is translated as CASSRAGGGYTF.

This rearrangement joins TRBV19 to TRBJ2-7, with D perhaps TRBD1 (6 bases). Germline-derived CDR1 and CDR2 are LNHDA and SQIVND (reference sequence). This CDR3 region has 16 residues. The V end lost 4 bases, the J end lost 0 bases, and 16 bases lay between the germline ends. The CDR3 DNA reads as TGTGCCAGTAGTACATCGGGACATAGGAGCTCCTACGAGCAGTACTTC. Its protein product is CASSTSGHRSSYEQYF.

The gene calls are TRBV18 and TRBJ2-5; 8 bases fit TRBD1. There are 15 residues in the CDR3. Germline CDR1 and CDR2: KGHSH and LQKENI. The ends lost 5 bases at V and 2 bases at J; junction bases unmatched: 7. This CDR3 reads CASSNGTGLQETQYF. CDR3 nucleotide sequence: TGTGCCAGCTCAAACGGGACAGGACTTCAAGAGACCCAGTACTTC.

The chain employs TRBV28 and TRBJ2-7, with TRBD2 as a possible D gene (6 bases). Germline CDR1 is MDHEN and CDR2 is SYDVKM. The V and J ends lost 4 bases and 4 bases respectively, with 14 bases between them. This CDR3 region has 14 residues. DNA of the CDR3: TGTGCCAGCAGTTCTCGGTGGAGGGGTTACGAGCAGTACTTC. This sequence encodes CASSSRWRGYEQYF.

CDR3: CASSGQGAPYNEQFF. For the CDR3, the DNA is TGTGCCAGCAGTGGACAGGGGGCTCCCTACAATGAGCAGTTCTTC. V usage is TRBV25-1 and J usage is TRBJ2-1; 10 bases are shared with TRBD1. Losses at the gene ends were 4 bases for V and 2 bases for J; bases not matched to a gene: 2. The CDR3 consists of 15 residues. The germline CDR1 and CDR2 sequences are MGHDK and SYGVNS.

This chain links TRBV2 with TRBJ1-1, with no clear D. With 3 bases removed from V and 8 bases from J, the gap between germline ends came to 22 bases. The CDR3 length is 16 residues. Germline values: CDR1 SNHLY, CDR2 FYNNEI. CDR3 amino acids: CASSEWNGEVGVEAFF. CDR3 sequence (DNA): TGTGCCAGCAGTGAGTGGAATGGGGAGGTCGGAGTGGAAGCTTTCTTT.

The gene calls are TRBV4-1 and TRBJ2-1; D is perhaps TRBD2 (6 bases). V was trimmed by 7 bases and J by 3 bases, leaving 13 bases between them. The germline V gene has CDR1 MGHRA and CDR2 YSYEKL. The CDR3 consists of 14 residues. The chain's CDR3 is CASTRGTNYNEQFF. CDR3 DNA sequence: TGCGCCAGCACCCGGGGGACCAACTACAATGAGCAGTTCTTC.

The gene calls are TRBV4-1 and TRBJ2-2, with 9 bases matching TRBD1. CDR1 MGHRA and CDR2 YSYEKL come from the germline V gene. V dropped 4 bases and J dropped 7; count of bases not matched to a gene: 7. The CDR3 has 15 amino acids. CDR3 loop: CASSPGQGSVGELFF. In nucleotides, the CDR3 is TGCGCCAGCAGCCCGGGACAGGGTAGTGTCGGGGAGCTGTTTTTT.

The rearrangement uses TRBV15 and TRBJ2-1, with D possibly TRBD1 on 5 matching bases. The germline CDR1 and CDR2 sequences are LNHNV and YYDKDF (reference sequence). Deletions cut 5 bases from V and 11 bases from J, with 16 bases between. The CDR3 extends over 13 amino acids. CDR3 sequence (DNA): TGTGCCACCAGCCACCGGACACTTGATAAGCAGTTCTTC. Its protein product is CATSHRTLDKQFF.

The rearrangement links TRBV7-8 to TRBJ2-7; D is unresolved. V was cut by 1 base and J by 10 bases, with 11 bases left in between. Germline V gene data show CDR1 as SGHVS and CDR2 as FQNEAQ. The CDR3 is made up of 12 amino acids. The CDR3 here is CASSLVGDKQYF. The CDR3 DNA sequence: TGTGCCAGCAGCTTAGTGGGTGACAAACAGTACTTC.

The genes are TRBV10-3 and TRBJ1-2; 7 bases map to TRBD1. Germline V CDR1 and CDR2: ENHRY, SYGVKD. With 5 bases clipped from V and 4 bases from J, the junction kept 1 base outside the gene matches. This CDR3 has 12 amino acids. The CDR3: CAISQGGYGYTF. Written as DNA, the CDR3 is TGTGCCATCAGTCAGGGGGGCTATGGCTACACCTTC.

This chain links TRBV18 with TRBJ2-1; a weak D match, TRBD1 (5 bases). CDR3 length: 16 residues. Germline values: CDR1 KGHSH, CDR2 LQKENI. V lost 1 base and J lost 4, with 14 bases in between. The CDR3 spells CASSPRTRGPYNEQFF. The CDR3 DNA follows: TGTGCCAGCTCACCACGGACAAGGGGTCCTTACAATGAGCAGTTCTTC.

The V call is TRBV5-1, the J call TRBJ1-2, with unresolved D. The CDR3 sequence is 12 residues long. Germline loops: CDR1 SGHRS, CDR2 YFSETQ. V was trimmed by 5 bases and J by 3 bases, leaving 8 bases between them. The chain's CDR3 is CASRETDYGYTF. The CDR3 nucleotides are TGCGCCAGCAGGGAAACAGACTATGGCTACACCTTC.

Here the CDR3 DNA reads TGCGCCAGCAGCTTGGGACAGGGAGCACCAGATACGCAGTATTTT. It encodes CASSLGQGAPDTQYF. V usage is TRBV5-1 and J usage is TRBJ2-3, with 7 nucleotides matching TRBD1. The CDR3 runs to 15 residues. CDR1 and CDR2 from the germline V gene are SGHRS and YFSETQ. The junction had 5 bases not matched to a gene; V was cut back by 0 bases and J by 4 bases.

This chain uses TRBV18 with TRBJ1-1; no clear D gene. V was shortened by 2 bases and J by 1 base, with 11 bases between the two germline ends. CDR1 KGHSH and CDR2 LQKENI come from the germline V gene. The CDR3 is 15 amino acids. The CDR3 DNA reads as TGTGCCAGCTCACCAGGGTACAGACCGAACACTGAAGCTTTCTTT. Residues: CASSPGYRPNTEAFF. Full variable domain (missing parts from reference TRBV18 and TRBJ1-1): NAGVMQNPRHLVRRRGQEARLRCSPMKGHSHVYWYRQLPEEGLKFMVYLQKENIIDESGMPKERFSAEFPKEGPSILRIQQVVRGDSAAYFCASSPGYRPNTEAFFGQGTRLTVV.

CDR3 sequence: CASSVQGTGANVLTF. The CDR3, as DNA: TGTGCCAGCAGCGTTCAGGGTACTGGGGCCAACGTCCTGACTTTC. The gene calls are TRBV9 and TRBJ2-6, with D possibly matching TRBD1 (5 bases). Deletions cut 2 bases from V and 2 bases from J, with 8 bases between. Per germline, CDR1 SGDLS and CDR2 YYNGEE. The CDR3 consists of 15 residues.

The chain has TRBV10-3 and TRBJ1-2, with TRBD1 matching over 7 bases. Germline V gene data show CDR1 as ENHRY and CDR2 as SYGVKD. The CDR3 is 15 amino acids. The junction had 5 bases not matched to a gene; V was cut back by 0 bases and J by 4 bases. CDR3 DNA: TGTGCCATCAGTGAGTCAGGGGGCGACTTCTATGGCTACACCTTC. Translation gives CAISESGGDFYGYTF.

The J gene is TRBJ2-1, the V gene TRBV5-1, with TRBD2 identical over 8 bases. CDR1 is SGHRS, CDR2 YFSETQ, per germline. V shed 8 bases, J shed 3 bases, and the junction held 1 base outside the gene matches. The CDR3 covers 12 residues. CDR3 sequence: CASTSGYNEQFF. The CDR3 DNA reads as TGCGCCAGTACTAGCGGCTACAATGAGCAGTTCTTC. Using reference TRBV5-1 and TRBJ2-1 for the parts outside the CDR3, the full variable domain is KAGVTQTPRYLIKTRGQQVTLSCSPISGHRSVSWYQQTPGQGLQFLFEYFSETQRNKGNFPGRFSGRQFSNSRSEMNVSTLELGDSALYLCASTSGYNEQFFGPGTRLTVL.

The rearrangement joins TRBV18 to TRBJ1-1, with TRBD1 matching 12 bases. In germline, CDR1 is KGHSH, CDR2 LQKENI. This CDR3 spans 12 amino acids. V shed 6 bases and J 9 bases; nucleotides not matched to a gene: 2. The CDR3 loop reads CASSRDRGQAFF. CDR3 bases: TGTGCCAGCTCTCGGGACAGGGGGCAAGCTTTCTTT.

The chain uses TRBV11-2 and TRBJ2-2; 7 bases match TRBD1. CDR3 length: 15 amino acids. The trim removed 3 bases at V and 0 bases at J, leaving 1 base unmatched. The germline V gene has CDR1 SGHAT and CDR2 FQNNGV. CDR3 loop: CASSLTGPNTGELFF. DNA of the CDR3: TGTGCCAGCAGCTTGACAGGGCCGAACACCGGGGAGCTGTTTTTT.

The chain couples TRBV15 to TRBJ1-1, with 7 bases identical to TRBD1. Germline V CDR1 and CDR2: LNHNV, YYDKDF (reference sequence). The V and J ends lost 3 bases and 7 bases, in that order; junction bases with no gene match: 2. The CDR3 extends over 12 amino acids. CDR3 DNA: TGTGCCACCAGCAGGGACAGGTTTGAAGCTTTCTTT. This sequence encodes CATSRDRFEAFF.

The chain is built from TRBV11-2 and TRBJ2-2; 7 positions agree with TRBD2. V lost 5 bases and J lost 5; bases outside the gene matches: 11. The CDR3 runs to 16 residues. The germline CDR1 and CDR2 sequences are SGHAT and FQNNGV. The CDR3 reads CASSRRRPGGTGELFF. CDR3 nucleotide sequence: TGTGCCAGCAGCCGTCGTCGTCCGGGGGGAACCGGGGAGCTGTTTTTT.

The rearrangement links TRBV28 to TRBJ2-1; 11 nucleotides align to TRBD2. V trimming: 7 bases; J trimming: 8 bases; junction bases outside the gene matches: 10. Germline lookup yields CDR1 MDHEN and CDR2 SYDVKM. The CDR3 length is 15 residues. The CDR3 loop is CASTHLAGGRDEQFF. The CDR3 DNA sequence: TGTGCCAGCACCCATTTAGCGGGAGGGCGCGATGAGCAGTTCTTC. Variable domain in full (rest from reference TRBV28 and TRBJ2-1): DVKVTQSSRYLVKRTGEKVFLECVQDMDHENMFWYRQDPGLGLRLIYFSYDVKMKEKGDIPEGYSVSREKKERFSLILESASTNQTSMYLCASTHLAGGRDEQFFGPGTRLTVL.

This clone was recorded only once. This chain links TRBV4-2 with TRBJ2-5; D not resolved. CDR3 length: 14 amino acids. Trimming cost V 1 base and J 4 bases, with 10 bases left between them. CDR1 and CDR2 (germline): LGHNA, YNFKEQ. DNA for the CDR3: TGTGCCAGCAGCCAAGTTTCTAGAGGAGAGACCCAGTACTTC. It codes for CASSQVSRGETQYF.

The V gene is TRBV2, the J gene TRBJ2-7, with TRBD2 matching over 12 bases. Looked up from germline, CDR1 is SNHLY and CDR2 is FYNNEI. J lost 9 bases, V lost 8 bases, and 14 bases had no gene match. This CDR3 region has 15 residues. This CDR3 reads CASRWTSGDLSVQYF. The CDR3, as DNA: TGTGCCAGCCGCTGGACTAGCGGGGATCTCTCGGTGCAGTACTTC.